This TCR beta chain was captured in a study of CD8+CD57+ T cells in acquired aplastic anemia. General study points: Comparison of patients with controls identified 25 to 35 shared CD8+ CDR3 sequences.

V lost 5 bases to trimming and J lost 7 bases, with 11 bases between them. Germline-derived CDR1 and CDR2 are SEHNR and FQNEAQ (reference sequence). This CDR3 is built from 13 residues. It was genomic DNA that served as the template for profiling TCR beta VDJ and CDR3. TCRdb reanalysed the reads using MiXCR and keeps one entry per CDR3 protein. The sample consists of about 160,000 distinct CDR3 sequences, approximately 44% of them appearing once. This clonotype was counted at least ten times. Its specificity is unknown. The gene calls are TRBV7-9 and TRBJ1-4; possibly TRBD1 for D (5 bases). The sample taken for sequencing was sorted CD4+, CD8+, or CD8+CD57+ T cells (not recorded which) from PBMCs. The source is a human donor in good health. The CDR3 reads CASSRGGSEKLFF. The CDR3 bases are TGTGCCAGCAGCAGGGGAGGGAGTGAAAAACTGTTTTTT.